Below are 27 T cell receptor beta chains sequenced from a single sample in a study of T cell responses to AZD1222 COVID-19 vaccine. The assay was immunoSEQ multiplex PCR, and TCRdb's table has in-frame clones only and misses some. Here the sample spans 70,000 to 95,000 clones, under 95% being singletons. Sequenced here: peripheral blood, sampled 28 days after the second AZD1222 dose. The receptors derive from an adult who received the AZD1222 COVID-19 vaccine.

The chain couples TRBV24-1 to TRBJ1-1; a weak D match, TRBD1 (6 bases). The CDR3 spans 17 residues. V gave up 2 bases and J gave up 0 bases, with 15 bases separating them. The germline V gene encodes CDR1 KGHDR and CDR2 SFDVKD. CDR3 in DNA: TGTGCCACCAGTGATTCCAGGGGCACAGGGATGAACACTGAAGCTTTCTTT. Protein sequence: CATSDSRGTGMNTEAFF.

This chain uses TRBV9 with TRBJ2-3; perhaps TRBD2 as D (5 bases). The ends were cut back, 3 bases at V and 2 bases at J, with 13 bases in the middle. The germline CDR1 and CDR2 sequences are SGDLS and YYNGEE. The CDR3 extends over 15 amino acids. The CDR3 loop reads CASSALRTFTDTQYF. DNA of the CDR3: TGTGCCAGCAGCGCCCTACGGACTTTCACAGATACGCAGTATTTT. Full variable domain (remainder filled in from reference TRBV9 and TRBJ2-3): DSGVTQTPKHLITATGQRVTLRCSPRSGDLSVYWYQQSLDQGLQFLIQYYNGEERAKGNILERFSAQQFPDLHSELNLSSLELGDSALYFCASSALRTFTDTQYFGPGTRLTVL.

The chain is built from TRBV18 and TRBJ1-6, with 7 bases identical to TRBD1. This CDR3 has 16 residues. V shed 3 bases and J 7 bases; nucleotides not matched to a gene: 9. In germline, CDR1 is KGHSH, CDR2 LQKENI. The CDR3 DNA is TGTGCCAGCTCACCCGCAGGGGGAGGTCCAAATTCACCCCTCCACTTT. This codes for CASSPAGGGPNSPLHF.

V gene TRBV28 combines with J gene TRBJ2-4; D unresolved. The CDR3 consists of 15 residues. Trimming removed 5 bases from V and 1 base from J, with 12 bases in between. Germline V gene data show CDR1 as MDHEN and CDR2 as SYDVKM. The CDR3 coding sequence is TGTGCCAGCAGTGAAACTCTAGGGGCCAAAAACATTCAGTACTTC. This sequence encodes CASSETLGAKNIQYF.

The chain links TRBV7-2 to TRBJ2-1; D is unclear. V lost 6 bases and J 0 bases, leaving 12 bases between the germline ends. Germline V gene sequence: CDR1 SGHTA, CDR2 FQGNSA. The CDR3 has 15 amino acids. CDR3 residues: CASRTMVSSYNEQFF. The CDR3 DNA reads as TGTGCCAGCAGGACAATGGTGAGCTCCTACAATGAGCAGTTCTTC.

This chain uses TRBV7-6 with TRBJ2-7; 13 bases are shared with TRBD2. The CDR3 consists of 16 residues. Germline trimming cut 6 bases from V and 7 bases from J; bases unmatched to any gene: 12. The germline V gene encodes CDR1 SGHVS and CDR2 FNYEAQ. The CDR3 DNA is TGTGCCAGCAGTCCGTTCAGGACTAGCGGGAGAAATGAGCAGTACTTC. This sequence encodes CASSPFRTSGRNEQYF. The full variable domain, completed using reference TRBV7-6 and TRBJ2-7, is GAGVSQSPRYKVTKRGQDVALRCDPISGHVSLYWYRQALGQGPEFLTYFNYEAQQDKSGLPNDRFSAERPEGSISTLTIQRTEQRDSAMYRCASSPFRTSGRNEQYFGPGTRLTVT.

The V gene is TRBV11-2, the J gene TRBJ2-7, with 15 nucleotides matching TRBD2. CDR1 is SGHAT, CDR2 FQNNGV, per germline. The CDR3 is made up of 17 amino acids. V shed 4 bases and J 6 bases; nucleotides not matched to a gene: 10. CDR3 coding DNA: TGTGCCAGCAGCTCCGGACTAGCGGGAGGGAGGGGTCGCGAGCAGTACTTC. Translation: CASSSGLAGGRGREQYF.

This clone has only one observation. The V call is TRBV11-2, the J call TRBJ2-5, with D perhaps assigned TRBD1 or TRBD2 (5 bases each). CDR3 length: 13 amino acids. V was pared by 3 bases and J by 3 bases, with 8 bases between. From germline, CDR1 is SGHAT and CDR2 FQNNGV. The CDR3 nucleotides read TGTGCCAGCAGCTTCGGGACCGAAGAGACCCAGTACTTC. It translates to CASSFGTEETQYF.

V gene TRBV30 combines with J gene TRBJ1-5; D is possibly TRBD1 (5 bases). The V gene's germline CDR1 is GTSNPN and CDR2 SVGIG (reference sequence). V was shortened by 8 bases and J by 7 bases, with 15 bases between the two germline ends. The CDR3 length is 12 residues. CDR3 nucleotides: TGTGCCGTCGGGGGGTTGGGACAGCCCCAGCATTTT. It codes for CAVGGLGQPQHF.

V gene TRBV7-9 combines with J gene TRBJ2-5, with TRBD2 matching 11 bases. The junction had 3 bases not matched to a gene; V was cut back by 5 bases and J by 1 base. The CDR3 sequence is 15 residues long. CDR1 is SEHNR, CDR2 FQNEAQ, per germline (reference sequence). Here the CDR3 DNA reads TGTGCCAGCAGCACGGGACTAGCGGTCCAAGAGACCCAGTACTTC. Translating gives CASSTGLAVQETQYF.

The chain is built from TRBV2 and TRBJ2-2, with D maybe TRBD2 (5 bases). CDR3 size: 15 residues. Germline CDR1 SNHLY, CDR2 FYNNEI. V was clipped by 7 bases and J by 0 bases, with 12 bases between them. The CDR3 bases are TGTGCCAGCACCCCCTCGGGATCGAACACCGGGGAGCTGTTTTTT. This gives the protein CASTPSGSNTGELFF.

V gene TRBV29-1 combines with J gene TRBJ2-7, with 9 bases lining up with TRBD1. CDR1 is SQVTM and CDR2 is ANQGSEA in the germline V gene. Losses at the gene ends were 5 bases for V and 9 bases for J; bases not matched to a gene: 8. CDR3 length: 12 residues. CDR3 DNA: TGCAGCGTTTCCCCGGGACAGGGAGCGCAGTACTTC. Translated: CSVSPGQGAQYF.

The CDR3 region is CASSQTGTSGRSEVAYNEQFF. The CDR3 coding sequence is TGTGCCAGCAGCCAAACTGGGACTAGCGGGAGATCTGAAGTCGCCTACAATGAGCAGTTCTTC. V gene TRBV4-2 combines with J gene TRBJ2-1; TRBD2 matches at 14 bases. The V gene end was trimmed by 2 bases and the J gene end by 2 bases; junction bases not matched to a gene: 14. The CDR3 loop spans 21 amino acids. The germline CDR1 and CDR2 sequences are LGHNA and YNFKEQ.

The CDR3 spells CASSLGLGELFF. Here the CDR3 DNA reads TGTGCCAGCAGTTTAGGACTCGGGGAGCTGTTTTTT. The rearrangement uses TRBV12-3 or TRBV12-4 and TRBJ2-2, with no clear D. Trimming pared 1 base from V and 7 bases from J, leaving 4 bases between. There are 12 residues in the CDR3.

The sample holds one count of this clone. The rearrangement links TRBV10-3 to TRBJ2-7; 10 bases match TRBD1. The trim removed 4 bases at V and 4 bases at J, leaving 4 bases unmatched. The CDR3 spans 14 residues. Germline CDR1 is ENHRY and CDR2 is SYGVKD. The CDR3 sequence: CAISGDRGRYEQYF. The CDR3 bases are TGTGCCATCAGTGGTGACAGGGGGCGATACGAGCAGTACTTC.

The J gene is TRBJ2-1, the V gene TRBV4-3, with D possibly matching TRBD1 (5 bases). CDR1 and CDR2 (germline): LGHNA, YSLEER. V was clipped by 4 bases and J by 0 bases, with 13 bases between them. The CDR3 is 16 amino acids. The chain's CDR3 is CASSPRRGSSYNEQFF. CDR3 DNA: TGCGCCAGCAGCCCTCGTAGGGGTAGCTCCTACAATGAGCAGTTCTTC.

The V and J genes are TRBV4-1 and TRBJ1-3; D unresolved. V lost 4 bases and J 4 bases, leaving 14 bases between the germline ends. CDR1 MGHRA and CDR2 YSYEKL come from the germline V gene. This CDR3 has 15 residues. The CDR3 is CASSPSEYSGNTIYF. The CDR3 DNA reads TGCGCCAGCAGCCCCTCGGAGTATTCGGGAAACACCATATATTTT.

This rearrangement joins TRBV28 to TRBJ1-2; D gene uncertain. Germline V gives CDR1 MDHEN, CDR2 SYDVKM. V lost 3 bases and J lost 4, with 9 bases in between. CDR3 length: 13 residues. The CDR3 loop is CASSFWTGYGYTF. The DNA of the CDR3 is TGTGCCAGCAGTTTCTGGACCGGCTATGGCTACACCTTC.

V is TRBV30 and J is TRBJ1-2; possible D gene TRBD1, 5 bases. V shed 5 bases and J shed 0 bases, with 13 bases lying between them. Germline V gene lookup returns CDR1 GTSNPN and CDR2 SVGIG (reference sequence). The CDR3 has 14 amino acids. CDR3 nucleotides: TGTGCCTGGGATGGGACCGGACCTAACTATGGCTACACCTTC. Translated, it gives CAWDGTGPNYGYTF.

The rearrangement joins TRBV5-1 to TRBJ1-5; 7 bases match TRBD1. The CDR3 spans 17 residues. Germline trimming cut 0 bases from V and 0 bases from J; bases unmatched to any gene: 6. Looked up from germline, CDR1 is SGHRS and CDR2 is YFSETQ. The CDR3 sequence: CASSLARDRASNQPQHF. The CDR3 bases are TGCGCCAGCAGCTTGGCACGGGACAGAGCTAGCAATCAGCCCCAGCATTTT. Based on the CDR3 plus reference TRBV5-1 and TRBJ1-5, the full variable domain is KAGVTQTPRYLIKTRGQQVTLSCSPISGHRSVSWYQQTPGQGLQFLFEYFSETQRNKGNFPGRFSGRQFSNSRSEMNVSTLELGDSALYLCASSLARDRASNQPQHFGDGTRLSIL.

DNA for the CDR3: TGTGCCAGCAGCCGGACAGGGGATAGCAATCAGCCCCAGCATTTT. It translates to CASSRTGDSNQPQHF. The rearrangement links TRBV11-2 to TRBJ1-5, with 9 nucleotides matching TRBD1. The trim removed 5 bases at V and 0 bases at J, leaving 2 bases unmatched. The CDR3 sequence is 15 residues long. Germline CDR1 reads SGHAT; CDR2 reads FQNNGV.

The gene calls are TRBV27 and TRBJ2-1; 11 bases map to TRBD2. The CDR3 extends over 15 amino acids. Germline lookup yields CDR1 MNHEY and CDR2 SMNVEV (reference sequence). J lost 5 bases, V lost 3 bases, and 3 bases had no gene match. The CDR3 nucleotides are TGTGCCAGCAGTTTGACTAGCGGGGCCCACAATGAGCAGTTCTTC. Translated: CASSLTSGAHNEQFF.

The gene calls are TRBV6-1 and TRBJ2-1, with 8 bases matching TRBD2. J lost 7 bases, V lost 2 bases, and 10 bases had no gene match. Germline V gene data show CDR1 as MNHNS and CDR2 as SASEGT. This CDR3 contains 16 residues. The CDR3 sequence: CASSEYPGLGGNEQFF. For the CDR3, the DNA is TGTGCCAGCAGTGAATACCCGGGACTAGGAGGTAATGAGCAGTTCTTC.

The genes are TRBV9 and TRBJ2-7; TRBD2 agrees at 10 bases. Trimming took 4 bases from V and 6 from J; bases not matched to a gene: 10. The germline CDR1 and CDR2 sequences are SGDLS and YYNGEE. CDR3 length: 15 amino acids. The CDR3 here is CASSPSGSSLGEQYF. The CDR3 coding sequence is TGTGCCAGCAGCCCTAGCGGGAGCTCACTTGGCGAGCAGTACTTC.

This clone was recorded once. J is TRBJ1-1 and V is TRBV6-5, with a weak D call TRBD1 (5 bases). The CDR3 consists of 15 residues. Trimming took off 6 bases at V and 0 bases at J, with 14 bases between the two ends. CDR1 is MNHEY, CDR2 SVGAGI, per germline. The CDR3 is CASSQGLTLNTEAFF. CDR3 sequence (DNA): TGTGCCAGCAGCCAGGGACTGACTTTGAACACTGAAGCTTTCTTT.

The chain links TRBV7-3 to TRBJ2-5; 9 nucleotides align to TRBD2. Trimming took 5 bases from V and 5 from J; bases not matched to a gene: 21. CDR1 and CDR2 from the germline V gene are SGHTA and FQGTGA. The CDR3 runs 19 residues. CDR3 DNA sequence: TGTGCCAGCAGCCCCTGGGTCACGGCACTTAGCGGGAGCCTGGAGACCCAGTACTTC. This encodes CASSPWVTALSGSLETQYF.

There are a few counts of this clone. The chain is built from TRBV6-1 and TRBJ2-7; 10 bases align to TRBD2. This CDR3 spans 14 amino acids. Germline values: CDR1 MNHNS, CDR2 SASEGT. J was trimmed by 6 bases and V by 0 bases; bases with no gene match: 2. The CDR3 DNA reads as TGTGCCAGCAGTGAAGCGGGGACTAGCGTCGAGCAGTACTTC. Translated, it gives CASSEAGTSVEQYF.